This T cell receptor (beta chain) is drawn from a study of T-cell reconstitution after alpha-beta-depleted transplantation in children. Regarding the study as a whole: At around two months after transplant, the alpha-beta T cells were reportedly derived from several hundred expanded clones that came from non-depleted graft cells.

The authors prepared the TCRbeta library with unique molecular identifiers. Each CDR3 protein is one row after TCRdb ran MiXCR on the PCR reads. The table records 200,000 or so distinct CDR3 sequences, 5% to 6.5% of them present only once. This clonotype was counted many times. Its target is unknown. Deletions cut 2 bases from V and 4 bases from J, with 7 bases between. This CDR3 region has 13 residues. Germline CDR1 is SGHAT and CDR2 is FQNNGV. The receptor was derived from a girl in the first two years of life with combined immunodeficiency, due to receive a stem cell transplant. Sequencing used PBMCs, obtained before TCRalphabeta/CD19-depleted stem cell transplant. J is TRBJ2-3 and V is TRBV11-2; D gene unclear. For the CDR3, the DNA is TGTGCCAGCAGCTTACATGCCCCAGATACGCAGTATTTT. Protein sequence: CASSLHAPDTQYF.